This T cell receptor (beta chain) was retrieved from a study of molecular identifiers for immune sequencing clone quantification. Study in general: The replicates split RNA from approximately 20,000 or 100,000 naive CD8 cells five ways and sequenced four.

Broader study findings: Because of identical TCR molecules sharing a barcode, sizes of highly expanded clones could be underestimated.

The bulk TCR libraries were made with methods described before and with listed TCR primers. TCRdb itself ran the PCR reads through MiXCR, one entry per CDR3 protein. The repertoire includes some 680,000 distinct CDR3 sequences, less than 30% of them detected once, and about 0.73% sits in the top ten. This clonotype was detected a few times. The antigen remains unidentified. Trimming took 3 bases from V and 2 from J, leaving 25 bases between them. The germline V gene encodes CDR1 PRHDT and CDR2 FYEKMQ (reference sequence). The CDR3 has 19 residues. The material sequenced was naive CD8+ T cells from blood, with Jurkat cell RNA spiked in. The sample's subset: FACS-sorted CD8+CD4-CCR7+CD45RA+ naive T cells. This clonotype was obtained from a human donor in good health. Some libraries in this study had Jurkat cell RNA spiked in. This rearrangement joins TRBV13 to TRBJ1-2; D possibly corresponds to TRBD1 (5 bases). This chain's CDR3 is CASSFVGIGSSGDNYGYTF. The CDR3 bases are TGTGCCAGCAGCTTCGTGGGGATAGGGTCTTCGGGGGACAACTATGGCTACACCTTC.